The 24 T cell receptor beta chains below come from one sample, sequenced in a study of OX40 agonist ivuxolimab in advanced cancers. Here immunoSEQ multiplex PCR was the method, and the copy in TCRdb shows in-frame clones only, minus some. The sample includes almost 65,000 clones, approximately 80% seen only once; the top ten take approximately 0.63%. Here the sequenced sample was CD4+ or CD8+ T cells sorted from blood, taken in a trial of the OX40 agonist ivuxolimab. The receptors stem from an adult with an advanced solid tumor such as melanoma, head and neck, liver or kidney cancer.

CDR3 in amino acids: CASTLTDGRNYGYTF. As DNA, the CDR3 is TGTGCCAGCACCCTAACGGACGGGAGGAACTATGGCTACACCTTC. This chain uses TRBV9 with TRBJ1-2; the D is unclear. Germline CDR1 SGDLS, CDR2 YYNGEE. Trimming took 6 bases from V and 2 from J, leaving 17 bases between them. The CDR3 is 15 amino acids.

The J gene is TRBJ2-5, the V gene TRBV7-2, with D possibly being TRBD1 (6 bases). CDR3 length: 13 amino acids. CDR1 is SGHTA and CDR2 is FQGNSA in the germline V gene. V lost 4 bases, J lost 1 base, and 7 bases lay in between. This CDR3 is CASSYRVQETQYF. CDR3 in DNA: TGTGCCAGCAGCTACAGGGTCCAAGAGACCCAGTACTTC.

This chain links TRBV5-1 with TRBJ2-3; D not resolved. V was pared by 2 bases and J by 4 bases, with 11 bases between. CDR3 length: 14 amino acids. Germline loops: CDR1 SGHRS, CDR2 YFSETQ. The CDR3, as DNA: TGCGCCAGCAGCTTATACGCCGGCGCAGATACGCAGTATTTT. Translation: CASSLYAGADTQYF.

This chain links TRBV4-1 with TRBJ2-1; 8 bases fit TRBD2. After removal of 4 bases from V and 14 bases from J, the junction contained 13 bases not matched to a gene. In germline, CDR1 is MGHRA, CDR2 YSYEKL. The CDR3 is made up of 14 amino acids. CDR3 loop: CASSLPNALAGKFF. CDR3 in DNA: TGCGCCAGCAGCCTCCCCAACGCTCTAGCGGGCAAGTTCTTC.

The J gene is TRBJ2-5, the V gene TRBV19, with no clear D. Germline assignment: CDR1 LNHDA and CDR2 SQIVND (reference sequence). Between the trimmed V and J ends, which lost 1 base and 5 bases, there was a span of 8 bases. The CDR3 covers 13 residues. In DNA form, the CDR3 reads TGTGCCAGTAGTATAGTGGTTTTGGAGACCCAGTACTTC. This gives the protein CASSIVVLETQYF.

The V and J genes are TRBV6-5 and TRBJ1-4; D unresolved. The ends were cut back, 7 bases at V and 1 base at J, with 10 bases in the middle. Germline loops: CDR1 MNHEY, CDR2 SVGAGI. The length of the CDR3 is 14 residues. In nucleotides, the CDR3 is TGTGCCAGCACCACCAGTCAAACTAATGAAAAACTGTTTTTT. This codes for CASTTSQTNEKLFF.

The chain joins TRBV25-1 to TRBJ2-5; 9 bases align to TRBD2. The CDR3 is 16 amino acids. Looked up from germline, CDR1 is MGHDK and CDR2 is SYGVNS. The J segment lost 3 bases and the V segment lost 0 bases, leaving 5 bases of the junction unmatched. CDR3 residues: CASSEYGGGAEETQYF. CDR3 in DNA: TGTGCCAGCAGTGAATATGGCGGGGGGGCAGAAGAGACCCAGTACTTC.

The chain employs TRBV6-6 and TRBJ1-5; D is uncertain. V lost 5 bases to trimming and J lost 0 bases, with 14 bases between them. This CDR3 is 16 amino acids long. The germline V gene encodes CDR1 MNHNY and CDR2 SVGAGI (reference sequence). The CDR3 sequence: CASSLRGVLSNQPQHF. DNA for the CDR3: TGTGCCAGCAGTCTCCGGGGAGTCCTTAGCAATCAGCCCCAGCATTTT.

The chain links TRBV5-6 to TRBJ2-1; D perhaps matches TRBD2 (6 bases). The germline V gene encodes CDR1 SGHDT and CDR2 YYEEEE. Deletions cut 0 bases from V and 3 bases from J, with 7 bases between. CDR3 length: 14 amino acids. The CDR3 DNA follows: TGTGCCAGCAGCTTGGGGGAGGTCTACAATGAGCAGTTCTTC. Its translation is CASSLGEVYNEQFF.

This clone has only one observation. J is TRBJ1-2 and V is TRBV28, with D perhaps TRBD1 (5 bases). CDR1 is MDHEN, CDR2 SYDVKM, per germline. The CDR3 covers 14 residues. Trimming shortened V by 5 bases and J by 4 bases, and 14 bases separated the two germline ends. DNA of the CDR3: TGTGCCAGCAGTACCGGACATGCCGTCTATGGCTACACCTTC. Amino acids: CASSTGHAVYGYTF.

The CDR3 reads CASSLLRTGGTYNEQFF. The CDR3 DNA reads TGTGCCAGCAGCCTACTTAGGACAGGGGGCACTTACAATGAGCAGTTCTTC. The gene calls are TRBV5-6 and TRBJ2-1; TRBD1 aligns across 11 bases. V shed 4 bases and J 4 bases; nucleotides not matched to a gene: 10. The CDR3 is 17 amino acids. Germline CDR1 and CDR2: SGHDT and YYEEEE. Supplemented by reference TRBV5-6 and TRBJ2-1, the full variable domain reads DAGVTQSPTHLIKTRGQQVTLRCSPKSGHDTVSWYQQALGQGPQFIFQYYEEEERQRGNFPDRFSGHQFPNYSSELNVNALLLGDSALYLCASSLLRTGGTYNEQFFGPGTRLTVL.

This rearrangement joins TRBV28 to TRBJ2-2; the match to TRBD2 covers 10 bases. The CDR3 extends over 16 amino acids. V shed 8 bases, J shed 3 bases, and the junction held 9 bases outside the gene matches. The germline V gene encodes CDR1 MDHEN and CDR2 SYDVKM. As DNA, the CDR3 is TGTGCCAGCGTATTAGCGGGAGGAACCCACACCGGGGAGCTGTTTTTT. As protein: CASVLAGGTHTGELFF.

The chain links TRBV15 to TRBJ1-6, with D uncertain. V shed 1 base and J shed 10 bases, with 14 bases lying between them. This CDR3 spans 15 amino acids. CDR1 is LNHNV and CDR2 is YYDKDF in the germline V gene (reference sequence). CDR3: CATSRGRQEDSPLHF. The CDR3 DNA sequence: TGTGCCACCAGCAGAGGCAGGCAGGAGGACTCACCCCTCCACTTT.

This chain joins TRBV10-3 and TRBJ1-5; TRBD1 agrees at 9 bases. Germline CDR1 ENHRY, CDR2 SYGVKD. Trimming removed 3 bases from V and 7 bases from J; junction bases left unmatched: 7. The CDR3 loop spans 15 amino acids. The CDR3 is CAISETTGTGQPQHF. The DNA for the CDR3 is TGTGCCATCAGTGAAACAACCGGGACAGGGCAGCCCCAGCATTTT.

This clone was seen a few times. The V and J genes are TRBV2 and TRBJ1-1; 8 bases match TRBD1. The ends lost 6 bases at V and 1 base at J; junction bases unmatched: 4. Per germline, CDR1 SNHLY and CDR2 FYNNEI. CDR3 length: 14 amino acids. CDR3 amino acids: CASRQGVWNTEAFF. DNA of the CDR3: TGTGCCAGCAGACAGGGGGTGTGGAACACTGAAGCTTTCTTT.

This clone was counted only a few times. The V gene is TRBV5-1, the J gene TRBJ2-1; D is perhaps TRBD2 (7 bases). V lost 9 bases to trimming and J lost 5 bases, with 21 bases between them. The CDR3 has 15 residues. Germline loops: CDR1 SGHRS, CDR2 YFSETQ. DNA of the CDR3: TGCGCCACCAACATGCTTGGGGGGGCGGACAATGAGCAGTTCTTC. Translated: CATNMLGGADNEQFF.

This chain uses TRBV5-4 with TRBJ2-7; possibly TRBD2 for D (7 bases). The V end was cut by 4 bases, the J end by 7 bases, with 18 bases between. Germline V gene data show CDR1 as SGHNT and CDR2 as YYREEE (reference sequence). The CDR3 totals 14 residues. Here the CDR3 reads CASSPGLQGREQYF. CDR3 DNA sequence: TGTGCCAGCAGCCCGGGACTACAGGGTCGGGAGCAGTACTTC.

The CDR3 loop reads CSVWTGALNEQFF. Here the CDR3 DNA reads TGCAGCGTTTGGACAGGGGCGCTCAATGAGCAGTTCTTC. The V call is TRBV29-1, the J call TRBJ2-1, with 9 bases matching TRBD1. Germline V CDR1 and CDR2: SQVTM, ANQGSEA. The J segment lost 6 bases and the V segment lost 5 bases, leaving 5 bases of the junction unmatched. This CDR3 comprises 13 residues.

CDR3 nucleotides: TGTGCCAGCAGCGGATTTAGCTCTGGAAACACCATATATTTT. Its translation: CASSGFSSGNTIYF. The chain has TRBV2 and TRBJ1-3; no reliable D call. The CDR3 is 14 amino acids. CDR1 is SNHLY and CDR2 is FYNNEI in the germline V gene. V dropped 6 bases and J dropped 0 bases, with 9 bases sitting between them.

The V call is TRBV6-1, the J call TRBJ1-1, with D unresolved. Germline CDR1 is MNHNS and CDR2 is SASEGT. The CDR3 runs to 13 residues. Trimming stripped 1 base from V and 5 bases from J, with 8 bases between. CDR3 DNA: TGTGCCAGCAGTGAAGGTTCGGGAACTGAAGCTTTCTTT. Its translation: CASSEGSGTEAFF.

V is TRBV27 and J is TRBJ1-5; D is perhaps TRBD1 (5 bases). Germline V gene lookup returns CDR1 MNHEY and CDR2 SMNVEV (reference sequence). This CDR3 comprises 15 residues. Trimming removed 5 bases at V and 1 base at J, with 12 bases between. The CDR3 spells CASSPRTSSNQPQHF. In DNA, the CDR3 is TGTGCCAGCAGTCCCCGGACATCGAGCAATCAGCCCCAGCATTTT.

This sequence joins TRBV11-3 and TRBJ1-5; D gene ambiguous. Trimming took 0 bases from V and 3 from J, leaving 9 bases between them. The length of the CDR3 is 15 residues. CDR1 SGHNT and CDR2 YENEEA come from the germline V gene. The CDR3 sequence: CASSLDRSDNQPQHF. For the CDR3, the DNA is TGTGCCAGCAGCTTAGATCGTAGCGACAATCAGCCCCAGCATTTT.

V gene TRBV5-1 combines with J gene TRBJ1-1; 7 bases map to TRBD1. J lost 7 bases, V lost 0 bases, and 0 bases had no gene match. The CDR3 extends over 12 amino acids. CDR1 and CDR2 from the germline V gene are SGHRS and YFSETQ. This CDR3 reads CASSLDRGEAFF. CDR3 nucleotide sequence: TGCGCCAGCAGCTTGGACAGGGGTGAAGCTTTCTTT. Using reference TRBV5-1 and TRBJ1-1 for the parts outside the CDR3, the full variable domain is KAGVTQTPRYLIKTRGQQVTLSCSPISGHRSVSWYQQTPGQGLQFLFEYFSETQRNKGNFPGRFSGRQFSNSRSEMNVSTLELGDSALYLCASSLDRGEAFFGQGTRLTVV.

The V call is TRBV4-2, the J call TRBJ1-2; no clear D. The germline V gene has CDR1 LGHNA and CDR2 YNFKEQ. The CDR3 runs 13 residues. The V gene lost 1 base and the J gene lost 1 base, with 4 bases spanning the gap. The CDR3, as DNA: TGTGCCAGCAGCCAAGCGGATAACTATGGCTACACCTTC. This encodes CASSQADNYGYTF.